These T cell receptor beta chains were read from a single sample in a study of blood T cell repertoires in COVID-19. This table comes from immunoSEQ multiplex PCR, and its TCRdb copy is limited to in-frame clones, with some not included. The data hold approximately 130,000 clones, with around 77% observed a single time. The sample comprised peripheral blood. The receptors come from a human donor in a cohort sampled during active COVID-19. The CDR3 runs from the conserved cysteine through the conserved F or W. The D gene is left open where the match is weak. The size entry is marked missing in some rows and otherwise reads once, few, many or a size class.

.,TRBV28,TRBJ2-1,10,few,TGTGCCAGCGGGGGGAATGAGCAGTTCTTC,CASGGNEQFF
.,TRBV29-1,TRBJ1-1,13,.,TGCAGCGTCGGGGGGGCGGGGAACACTGAAGCTTTCTTT,CSVGGAGNTEAFF
TRBD1,TRBV5-4,TRBJ2-1,15,.,TGTGCCAGCAGCTTAAGGACAGGGGGCTGGGATGAGCAGTTCTTC,CASSLRTGGWDEQFF
.,TRBV28,TRBJ2-7,15,once,TGTGCCAGCAGTTTCCCTAGCGCTGGAGGATACGAGCAGTACTTC,CASSFPSAGGYEQYF
.,TRBV18,TRBJ1-1,13,.,TGTGCCAGCTCACTAGGGGCTAACACTGAAGCTTTCTTT,CASSLGANTEAFF
.,TRBV7-6,TRBJ2-7,15,.,TGTGCCAGCAGCTTAAGGGGGGGACAGGATTACGAGCAGTACTTC,CASSLRGGQDYEQYF
TRBD1,TRBV2,TRBJ1-2,14,.,TGTGCCAGCAGTGGAGGGGGCTCCGGGCATGGCTACACCTTC,CASSGGGSGHGYTF
.,TRBV29-1,TRBJ1-1,13,.,TGCAGCGTTGAATTGCAGGTGAACACTGAAGCTTTCTTT,CSVELQVNTEAFF
TRBD1,TRBV20-1,TRBJ2-7,14,.,TGCAGTGCTAGTGTTGGGACAGGGCGCTACGAGCAGTACTTC,CSASVGTGRYEQYF
.,TRBV6-6,TRBJ1-5,16,.,TGTGCCAGCAGCTACAGCGGGGGCGAGAACAATCAGCCCCAGCATTTT,CASSYSGGENNQPQHF
.,TRBV7-8,TRBJ1-5,14,.,TGTGCCAGCAGCATCGGACACTCCAATCAGCCCCAGCATTTT,CASSIGHSNQPQHF
.,TRBV3-1/TRBV3-2,TRBJ2-2,14,.,TGTGCCAGCAGCCTACTGGAGGCTAATGGGGAGCTGTTTTTT,CASSLLEANGELFF
.,TRBV25-1,TRBJ2-7,15,.,TGTGCCAGCAGTGCCAGGCTTGCCTGGTCCTACGAGCAGTACTTC,CASSARLAWSYEQYF
.,TRBV21-1,TRBJ2-7,16,.,TGTGCCAGCAGCCATGATCCGGGACAGGGGGCTCAGGAGCAGTACTTC,CASSHDPGQGAQEQYF
TRBD2,TRBV7-9,TRBJ2-1,15,.,TGTGCCAGCAGCCTGACTAGCGGGCATTACAATGAGCAGTTCTTC,CASSLTSGHYNEQFF
.,TRBV4-1,TRBJ2-1,16,.,TGCGCCAGCAGCCTCTCGATCGGGGGACTCTACAATGAGCAGTTCTTC,CASSLSIGGLYNEQFF
.,TRBV20-1,TRBJ2-7,11,.,TGCAGTGCGTGGAGGGGCTACGAGCAGTACTTC,CSAWRGYEQYF
.,TRBV4-1,TRBJ2-7,16,.,TGCGCCAGCAGCCAAGATCTAGCAGGCAGCTCCTACGAGCAGTACTTC,CASSQDLAGSSYEQYF
.,TRBV4-1,TRBJ1-4,16,.,TGCGCCAGCAGCCAAGATCCACTACAGGGTGGTGAAAAACTGTTTTTT,CASSQDPLQGGEKLFF
.,TRBV11-2,TRBJ2-7,12,.,TGTGCCAGCAGCTCCACAGCCTACGAGCAGTACTTC,CASSSTAYEQYF
.,TRBV27,TRBJ1-2,14,few,TGTGCCAGCAGTACGGGACTTCCGAACTATGGCTACACCTTC,CASSTGLPNYGYTF
.,TRBV2,TRBJ2-7,15,few,TGTGCCAGCAGTGAAGAGGCAGCTAGCTCCTACGAGCAGTACTTC,CASSEEAASSYEQYF
.,TRBV6-4,TRBJ2-2,14,.,TGTGCCAGCCGTGAGGGACTCAACACCGGGGAGCTGTTTTTT,CASREGLNTGELFF
.,TRBV4-2,TRBJ2-7,16,.,TGTGCCAGCAGCCAAGATCGAACAGCCGATTTGTATGAGCAGTACTTC,CASSQDRTADLYEQYF
TRBD1,TRBV5-1,TRBJ1-1,14,once,TGCGCCAGCAGTTTTCGGACAGGCCACACTGAAGCTTTCTTT,CASSFRTGHTEAFF
TRBD1,TRBV25-1,TRBJ2-7,13,.,TGTGCCAGCAGTACGGGACAGACCTACGAGCAGTACTTC,CASSTGQTYEQYF
TRBD2,TRBV30,TRBJ2-1,15,.,TGTGCCTGGAAGGTGACTAGCGGTTATTACAATGAGCAGTTCTTC,CAWKVTSGYYNEQFF
TRBD2,TRBV7-9,TRBJ2-7,15,.,TGTGCCAGCAGCTCGCGCGGACTAGCGACCTACGAGCAGTACTTC,CASSSRGLATYEQYF
.,TRBV6-1,TRBJ2-7,14,.,TGTGCCAGCAGTGAAGCGGGGGGTGGGTACGAGCAGTACTTC,CASSEAGGGYEQYF
.,TRBV19,TRBJ2-7,13,once,TGTGCCAGTAGTCCCTCGTCCGGGTTTGAGCAGTACTTC,CASSPSSGFEQYF
TRBD2,TRBV28,TRBJ2-7,13,.,TGTGCCAGCAGTGGGACTAGTTCCTCCGAGCAGTACTTC,CASSGTSSSEQYF
.,TRBV7-9,TRBJ2-5,16,.,TGTGCCAGCAGCTTAGAAAGGAGGCTTTACCAAGAGACCCAGTACTTC,CASSLERRLYQETQYF
.,TRBV7-9,TRBJ1-1,14,once,TGTGCCAGCAGCTTAGTGCGCGGCCCCACTGAAGCTTTCTTT,CASSLVRGPTEAFF
.,TRBV7-8,TRBJ1-3,14,.,TGTGCCAGCAGCCCCGGCGGTTCTGGAAACACCATATATTTT,CASSPGGSGNTIYF
.,TRBV5-6,TRBJ2-5,14,.,TGTGCCAGCTCCTCGGCCCGCCAGGGAGAGACCCAGTACTTC,CASSSARQGETQYF
TRBD2,TRBV6-1,TRBJ2-3,17,.,TGTGCCAGCAGTGAAGTTACTAGCGGGAGCTACCCGGATACGCAGTATTTT,CASSEVTSGSYPDTQYF
.,TRBV13,TRBJ2-7,16,few,TGTGCCAGCAGCTCGGCACTAGCACCACAACGCTACGAGCAGTACTTC,CASSSALAPQRYEQYF
.,TRBV28,TRBJ2-7,13,.,TGTGCCAGCAGTTTGAGGCTTAGGCTCGAGCAGTACTTC,CASSLRLRLEQYF
TRBD2,TRBV6-5,TRBJ2-7,14,once,TGTGCCAACAGTCCCCGGACTAGCGGCCACGAGCAGTACTTC,CANSPRTSGHEQYF
.,TRBV10-2,TRBJ2-7,14,few,TGCGCCAGCAGTGAAGGAACAGCCCTGGGCGAGCAGTACTTC,CASSEGTALGEQYF